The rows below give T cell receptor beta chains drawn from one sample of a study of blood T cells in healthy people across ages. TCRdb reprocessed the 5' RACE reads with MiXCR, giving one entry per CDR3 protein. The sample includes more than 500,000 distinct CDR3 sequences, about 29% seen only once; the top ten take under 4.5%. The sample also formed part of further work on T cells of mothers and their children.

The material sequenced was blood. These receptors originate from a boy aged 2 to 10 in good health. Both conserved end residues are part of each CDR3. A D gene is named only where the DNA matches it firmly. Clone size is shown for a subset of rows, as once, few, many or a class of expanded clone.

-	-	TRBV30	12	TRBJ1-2	TGTGCCTGGGGGCACCAACCTTATGGCTACACCTTC	CAWGHQPYGYTF
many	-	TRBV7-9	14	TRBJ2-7	TGTGCCAGCAGCTTAGTGGGGACCTCCTACGAGCAGTACTTC	CASSLVGTSYEQYF
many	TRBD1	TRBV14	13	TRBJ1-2	TGTGCCAGCAGTTTCGACAGGGCCTATGGCTACACCTTC	CASSFDRAYGYTF
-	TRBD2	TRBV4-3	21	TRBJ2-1	TGCGCCAGCAGCCAAGAGATAGGGGTAGCGGGGCCGTGGAGCTCCTACAATGAGCAGTTCTTC	CASSQEIGVAGPWSSYNEQFF
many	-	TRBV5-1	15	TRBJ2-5	TGCGCCAGCAGACCTCCACAGGGATTGAGCGAGACCCAGTACTTC	CASRPPQGLSETQYF
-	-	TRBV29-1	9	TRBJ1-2	TGCAGCGTTGACTCGGGCTACACCTTC	CSVDSGYTF
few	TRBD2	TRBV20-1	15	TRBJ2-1	TGCAGTGCTAGGACCTTAGCGGGGGCCTACAATGAGCAGTTCTTC	CSARTLAGAYNEQFF
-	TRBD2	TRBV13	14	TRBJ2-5	TGTGCCAGCAGCTTAGGACTAGCGGGAGTTGCCCAGTACTTC	CASSLGLAGVAQYF
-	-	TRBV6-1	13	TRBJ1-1	TGTGCCAGCAGTGAAGTTTTACAGGCGGAAGCTTTCTTT	CASSEVLQAEAFF
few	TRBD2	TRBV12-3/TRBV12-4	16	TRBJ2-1	TGTGCCAGCAGCTTCACTAGCGGGAGATTAAGGAATGAGCAGTTCTTC	CASSFTSGRLRNEQFF
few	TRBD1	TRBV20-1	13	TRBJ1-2	TGCAGTGCTTCCTCCGGGACAGGGTTTGGCTACACCTTC	CSASSGTGFGYTF
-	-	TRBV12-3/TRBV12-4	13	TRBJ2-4	TGTGCCAGCAGTGCCCACATAGAAAACATCCAGTACTTC	CASSAHIENIQYF
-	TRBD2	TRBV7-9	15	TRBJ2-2	TGTGCCAACACCGAGACTAGCGGGAGCACCGGGGAGCTGTTTTTT	CANTETSGSTGELFF
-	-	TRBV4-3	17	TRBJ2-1	TGCGCCAGCAGCCAAGACTGGTGGGAGACGCGGTACAATGAGCAGTTCTTC	CASSQDWWETRYNEQFF
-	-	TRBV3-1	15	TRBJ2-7	TGTGCCAGCAGCCGAAGGTCGACAGGCTTCTACGAGCAGTACTTC	CASSRRSTGFYEQYF
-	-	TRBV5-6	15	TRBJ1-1	TGTGCCAGCAGCTTCAGGGACAAACGGGGAGTTGAAGCTTTCTTT	CASSFRDKRGVEAFF
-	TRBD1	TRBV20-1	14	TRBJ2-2	TGCAGTGCTCCCGGGACAGGACCCACCGGGGAGCTGTTTTTT	CSAPGTGPTGELFF
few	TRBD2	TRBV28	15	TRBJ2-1	TGTGCCAGCACCATACCTGGACTAGCGGTCGATGAGCAGTTCTTC	CASTIPGLAVDEQFF
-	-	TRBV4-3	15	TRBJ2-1	TGCGCCAGCAGCCAAGATCATCGGAGCGTGAGTGAGCAGTTCTTC	CASSQDHRSVSEQFF
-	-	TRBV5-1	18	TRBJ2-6	TGCGCCAGCAGCTTCCCCAAGCGGGTTGTCTCTGGGGCCAACGTCCTGACTTTC	CASSFPKRVVSGANVLTF
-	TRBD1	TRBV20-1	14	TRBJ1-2	TGCAGTGCCAGGGCAGGGGGGTTTAACTATGGCTACACCTTC	CSARAGGFNYGYTF
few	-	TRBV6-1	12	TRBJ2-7	TGTGCCCTGGTCGGGTTCTCCTACGAGCAGTACTTC	CALVGFSYEQYF